One and the same sample provided the 28 T cell receptor beta chains below, sequenced in a study of T-cell memory formation after mild COVID-19 (dated by TCRdb to about 2021). Receptor libraries were prepared by 5' RACE. TCRdb shows the sequencer as Illumina NovaSeq 6000. TCRdb took the public reads, trimmed them with fastp at Q25, ran MiXCR for clone calling and kept in-frame beta chains. Each CDR3 protein appears once, grouped with its most common genes and DNA. Recorded for this sample are about 100,000 distinct CDR3 sequences; roughly 10% of them occurred a single time. Jointly, the top ten make up about 40% of the sample. Sample: PBMCs or a T cell subset sorted from them (not recorded which). These receptors originate from a man between 18 and 35 years old who had mild COVID-19 (a few samples of this study predate the infection). The sample titles of this study are shuffled in the database, so cell type and time point are left out; the donor was told from shared clones.

The chain joins TRBV5-6 to TRBJ2-1; D not certain. The V and J ends lost 0 bases and 3 bases respectively, with 10 bases between them. CDR3 size: 15 residues. Germline V gene sequence: CDR1 SGHDT, CDR2 YYEEEE. CDR3 bases: TGTGCCAGCAGCTTGGGTACGCCGGGCTACAATGAGCAGTTCTTC. Amino acid sequence: CASSLGTPGYNEQFF.

The rearrangement uses TRBV20-1 and TRBJ2-3; D is unclear. This CDR3 spans 12 amino acids. The germline V gene has CDR1 DFQATT and CDR2 SNEGSKA (reference sequence). The V end was cut by 7 bases, the J end by 0 bases, with 8 bases between. Here the CDR3 DNA reads TGCAGTGTTGAAGACAGCACAGATACGCAGTATTTT. This translates into CSVEDSTDTQYF.

This chain links TRBV7-9 with TRBJ2-1; D remains unclear. The CDR3 spans 14 residues. The germline V and J ends were trimmed by 2 bases and 12 bases, with 17 bases remaining between them. Germline CDR1 and CDR2: SEHNR and FQNEAQ (reference sequence). The CDR3 reads CASSLSLQTNSQFF. The CDR3 region has the DNA TGTGCCAGCAGCTTATCTCTCCAAACAAATTCGCAGTTCTTC.

This clonotype was counted between two and nine times. J is TRBJ1-1 and V is TRBV5-1; D might be TRBD1 (6 bases). The CDR3 contains 12 residues. V was pared by 5 bases and J by 6 bases, with 11 bases between. CDR1 and CDR2 from the germline V gene are SGHRS and YFSETQ. The DNA of the CDR3 is TGCGCCAGCAGACAACAGGGCCCTGAAGCTTTCTTT. It specifies CASRQQGPEAFF.

V usage is TRBV27 and J usage is TRBJ2-5; D may match TRBD1 or TRBD2 (5 bases each). Germline assignment: CDR1 MNHEY and CDR2 SMNVEV (reference sequence). V lost 2 bases and J lost 5, with 15 bases in between. This CDR3 is 15 amino acids long. DNA of the CDR3: TGTGCCAGCAGTTTACTAGGGGCTAGCTGGGAGACCCAGTACTTC. It encodes CASSLLGASWETQYF.

V is TRBV29-1 and J is TRBJ2-3, with D perhaps TRBD2 (6 bases). V shed 1 base and J shed 1 base, with 12 bases lying between them. CDR3 length: 15 amino acids. Germline V gives CDR1 SQVTM, CDR2 ANQGSEA. The CDR3 bases are TGCAGCGTTGAAGGGGGTCGCGGGGGCACAGATACGCAGTATTTT. Translation: CSVEGGRGGTDTQYF.

This clonotype has a handful of counts. J is TRBJ2-2 and V is TRBV7-9, with TRBD1 matching over 9 bases. CDR1 SEHNR and CDR2 FQNEAQ come from the germline V gene (reference sequence). V was pared by 6 bases and J by 3 bases, with 8 bases of the junction left unmatched. The CDR3 spans 16 residues. The CDR3 loop reads CASRLGTGSYTGELFF. CDR3 sequence (DNA): TGTGCCAGCAGACTCGGGACAGGGAGCTACACCGGGGAGCTGTTTTTT.

The chain is built from TRBV11-2 and TRBJ2-1; D gene uncertain. The germline gives CDR1 SGHAT, CDR2 FQNNGV. Trimming took off 3 bases at V and 5 bases at J, with 17 bases between the two ends. The CDR3 totals 16 residues. The CDR3 DNA reads TGTGCCAGCAGCTTCATTCCGGCGTCTGGGGACAATGAGCAGTTCTTC. Residues: CASSFIPASGDNEQFF.

The rearrangement joins TRBV5-1 to TRBJ2-1, with TRBD1 matching over 10 bases. V dropped 4 bases and J dropped 3; count of bases not matched to a gene: 7. Germline V gives CDR1 SGHRS, CDR2 YFSETQ. The CDR3 is made up of 16 amino acids. The CDR3 DNA sequence: TGCGCCAGCAGCCCTCCGGGACAGGGGTACTACAATGAGCAGTTCTTC. Its protein is CASSPPGQGYYNEQFF.

This clonotype showed up just a few times. V usage is TRBV3-1 and J usage is TRBJ2-1, with TRBD1 matching 8 bases. This CDR3 is 14 amino acids long. J gave up 4 bases and V 6 bases, and 5 bases lay outside the gene matches. Germline assignment: CDR1 LGHDT and CDR2 YNNKEL (reference sequence). CDR3 protein: CASSYQGAYNEQFF. The CDR3 nucleotides are TGTGCCAGCAGTTACCAGGGGGCTTACAATGAGCAGTTCTTC.

The chain links TRBV20-1 to TRBJ1-3; D unresolved. There are 13 residues in the CDR3. Looked up from germline, CDR1 is DFQATT and CDR2 is SNEGSKA (reference sequence). V was clipped by 1 base and J by 2 bases, with 6 bases between them. CDR3 amino acids: CSARGETGNTIYF. The CDR3 DNA reads TGCAGTGCTAGAGGGGAAACTGGAAACACCATATATTTT.

The sample holds a few counts of this clonotype. The chain employs TRBV4-3 and TRBJ2-2; D call uncertain. Trimming removed 1 base at V and 7 bases at J, with 19 bases between. The germline gives CDR1 LGHNA, CDR2 YSLEER. The CDR3 is made up of 17 amino acids. In nucleotides, the CDR3 is TGCGCCAGCAGCCAAGGGGCGCTCCCCCCTAGGGACGGGGAGCTGTTTTTT. It yields the protein CASSQGALPPRDGELFF.

This clonotype was detected only a few times. The chain uses TRBV12-3 or TRBV12-4 and TRBJ2-1; possibly TRBD2 for D (5 bases). The CDR3 extends over 14 amino acids. The V and J ends lost 3 bases and 9 bases respectively, with 15 bases between them. CDR3 DNA: TGTGCCAGCAGTTTGGACTTTCGGAGCTTTGAGCAGTTCTTC. Translation: CASSLDFRSFEQFF.

The table lists this clonotype with a few counts. The V call is TRBV7-3, the J call TRBJ2-7; perhaps D is TRBD1 or TRBD2 (5 bases each). CDR1 and CDR2 from the germline V gene are SGHTA and FQGTGA. V was pared by 2 bases and J by 2 bases, with 13 bases between. This CDR3 contains 15 residues. The CDR3 loop is CASSLYAGTPYEQYF. For the CDR3, the DNA is TGTGCCAGCAGCTTATACGCAGGGACCCCCTACGAGCAGTACTTC.

This clonotype has only a few counts. The V and J genes are TRBV12-3 or TRBV12-4 and TRBJ2-3; D is possibly TRBD1 or TRBD2 (6 bases each). V lost 4 bases and J 3 bases, leaving 23 bases between the germline ends. This CDR3 contains 18 residues. This CDR3 reads CASSYTPPGRQGTDTQYF. The CDR3 DNA reads TGTGCCAGCAGTTACACACCGCCAGGGAGGCAGGGGACAGATACGCAGTATTTT.

The rearrangement uses TRBV20-1 and TRBJ2-7, with D unclear. V lost 4 bases, J lost 0 bases, and 10 bases lay in between. The CDR3 is made up of 13 amino acids. The V gene's germline CDR1 is DFQATT and CDR2 SNEGSKA (reference sequence). Here the CDR3 reads CSATLLGSYEQYF. The CDR3 bases are TGCAGTGCTACTCTCCTTGGCTCCTACGAGCAGTACTTC.

This chain links TRBV19 with TRBJ2-1; TRBD2 matches 7 bases. The CDR3 contains 13 residues. V trimming: 7 bases; J trimming: 5 bases; junction bases outside the gene matches: 5. Germline loops: CDR1 LNHDA, CDR2 SQIVND (reference sequence). The CDR3 coding sequence is TGTGCCAGTAAAGGGCTAGCGGACAATGAGCAGTTCTTC. It specifies CASKGLADNEQFF.

This clonotype has ten or more counts. The chain couples TRBV5-1 to TRBJ2-4, with 7 bases lining up with TRBD2. CDR1 SGHRS and CDR2 YFSETQ come from the germline V gene. This CDR3 has 15 residues. J gave up 8 bases and V 1 base, and 9 bases lay outside the gene matches. This CDR3 reads CASSLIWQGGDIQYF. The DNA for the CDR3 is TGCGCCAGCAGCTTGATCTGGCAGGGAGGGGACATTCAGTACTTC.

V is TRBV7-9 and J is TRBJ1-5; D not resolved. With 3 bases removed from V and 4 bases from J, the gap between germline ends came to 10 bases. This CDR3 is built from 14 residues. Per germline, CDR1 SEHNR and CDR2 FQNEAQ (reference sequence). The CDR3 DNA follows: TGTGCCAGCAGCTTTAATGGGGAAAATCAGCCCCAGCATTTT. Amino acids: CASSFNGENQPQHF.

In this sample, this clonotype turned up a few times. The chain carries TRBV6-2 or TRBV6-3 and TRBJ2-2, with 9 bases matching TRBD2. After removal of 7 bases from V and 0 bases from J, the junction contained 18 bases not matched to a gene. Looked up from germline, CDR1 is MNHEY and CDR2 is SVGEGT. This CDR3 contains 20 residues. The CDR3 bases are TGTGCCAGCATCACAACGCGGATGACTAGCGGAGGACCGAACACCGGGGAGCTGTTTTTT. Its translation is CASITTRMTSGGPNTGELFF.

The rearrangement uses TRBV27 and TRBJ2-1; possibly TRBD2 for D (7 bases). In germline, CDR1 is MNHEY, CDR2 SMNVEV (reference sequence). V lost 5 bases and J lost 5, with 13 bases in between. The CDR3 has 14 amino acids. The CDR3 region is CASSPRGGDNEQFF. The DNA of the CDR3 is TGTGCCAGCAGTCCCAGGGGAGGGGACAATGAGCAGTTCTTC.

A few counts support this clonotype. V usage is TRBV3-1 and J usage is TRBJ2-5; TRBD2 matches 7 bases. The CDR3 has 16 amino acids. After removal of 2 bases from V and 2 bases from J, the junction contained 8 bases not matched to a gene. From germline, CDR1 is LGHDT and CDR2 YNNKEL (reference sequence). CDR3 amino acids: CASSQPASGPQETQYF. The DNA for the CDR3 is TGTGCCAGCAGCCAACCCGCTAGCGGCCCTCAAGAGACCCAGTACTTC.

In its sample, this clonotype was seen a few times. This chain links TRBV9 with TRBJ1-2; the D is unclear. Germline CDR1 is SGDLS and CDR2 is YYNGEE. This CDR3 has 15 residues. Trimming removed 4 bases from V and 0 bases from J, with 13 bases in between. The CDR3 sequence is CASSMGIGTNYGYTF. For the CDR3, the DNA is TGTGCCAGCAGCATGGGGATTGGGACTAACTATGGCTACACCTTC.

This clonotype was seen more than once but under ten times. This chain joins TRBV16 and TRBJ2-7, with 10 bases aligning to TRBD1. V lost 5 bases and J lost 5; bases outside the gene matches: 6. Germline V gives CDR1 KGHSY, CDR2 FQNENV. The CDR3 has 14 residues. The CDR3 sequence: CASSYGTGENEQYF. CDR3 DNA sequence: TGTGCCAGCAGCTACGGGACAGGGGAAAACGAGCAGTACTTC.

The chain employs TRBV14 and TRBJ1-2, with D perhaps TRBD1 (5 bases). The length of the CDR3 is 12 residues. Germline V gives CDR1 SGHDN, CDR2 FVKESK. The V gene lost 4 bases and the J gene lost 8 bases, with 11 bases spanning the gap. For the CDR3, the DNA is TGTGCCAGCAGCCCGGGACCTGGAGGCTACACCTTC. As protein: CASSPGPGGYTF.

This clonotype was found a few times. This chain links TRBV12-3 or TRBV12-4 with TRBJ2-7; 9 bases map to TRBD1. The CDR3 covers 15 residues. With V trimmed by 6 bases and J by 4 bases, 10 bases remained unmatched. Written as DNA, the CDR3 is TGTGCCAGCAGGGAATCCGGGACAGGGTGGTACGAGCAGTACTTC. Encoded protein: CASRESGTGWYEQYF.

The genes are TRBV7-2 and TRBJ1-6; D is ambiguous. Deletions cut 6 bases from V and 14 bases from J, with 14 bases between. Germline CDR1 and CDR2: SGHTA and FQGNSA. This CDR3 comprises 12 residues. For the CDR3, the DNA is TGTGCCAGCAGTCTCGGTCGGGAGACCCTCCACTTT. Protein product: CASSLGRETLHF. The complete variable domain, with remaining parts taken from reference TRBV7-2 and TRBJ1-6, reads GAGVSQSPSNKVTEKGKDVELRCDPISGHTALYWYRQSLGQGLEFLIYFQGNSAPDKSGLPSDRFSAERTGGSVSTLTIQRTQQEDSAVYLCASSLGRETLHFGNGTRLTVT.

V is TRBV4-2 and J is TRBJ2-7; a possible D gene is TRBD1 (5 bases). The V gene lost 0 bases and the J gene lost 6 bases, with 12 bases spanning the gap. CDR1 is LGHNA and CDR2 is YNFKEQ in the germline V gene. The CDR3 is made up of 14 amino acids. Here the CDR3 DNA reads TGTGCCAGCAGCCAAGATATGGGGCCAGGCGAGCAGTACTTC. As protein: CASSQDMGPGEQYF.